The T cell receptor beta chain under discussion was sequenced for a study of CD8 T cells in ankylosing spondylitis. Study observations and caveats: Among TCR beta sequences, a motif of roughly 8 highly homologous variants appeared characteristic of ankylosing spondylitis blood.

With molecular barcodes, quantitative 5'-RACE was used to make the TCR beta libraries. One entry per CDR3 protein results from TCRdb running MiXCR on the 5' RACE reads. Among under 250,000 distinct CDR3 sequences, about 7% were seen once, and the ten largest hold 12% to 15%. This clonotype was counted ten times or more. Its matching antigen is unknown. The CDR3 is 12 amino acids. CDR1 SGDLS and CDR2 YYNGEE come from the germline V gene. The V end lost 7 bases, the J end lost 1 base, and 7 bases lay between the germline ends. The sequence was obtained from a male donor with ankylosing spondylitis. Source material: blood, either unsorted or a sorted T cell fraction (not recorded which). The chain recombines TRBV9 with TRBJ2-3; no clear D gene. CDR3 in DNA: TGTGCCAGCGGCGAGGGCACAGATACGCAGTATTTT. This codes for CASGEGTDTQYF.